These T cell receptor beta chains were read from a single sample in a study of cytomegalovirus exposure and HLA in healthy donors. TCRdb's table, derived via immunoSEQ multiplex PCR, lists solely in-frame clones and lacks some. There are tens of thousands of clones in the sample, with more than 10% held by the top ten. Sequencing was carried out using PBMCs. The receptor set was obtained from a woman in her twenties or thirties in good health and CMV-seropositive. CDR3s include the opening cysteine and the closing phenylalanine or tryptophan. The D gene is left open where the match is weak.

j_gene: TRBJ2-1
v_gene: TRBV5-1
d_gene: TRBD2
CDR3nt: TGCGCCAGCAGCTTTGGGCTAGCGGGAGACTATGAGCAGTTCTTC
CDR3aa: CASSFGLAGDYEQFF

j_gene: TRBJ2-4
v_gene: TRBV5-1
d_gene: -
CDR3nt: TGCGCCAGCAGCTTGGGTCGGGACACATTAGCCAAAAACATTCAGTACTTC
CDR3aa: CASSLGRDTLAKNIQYF

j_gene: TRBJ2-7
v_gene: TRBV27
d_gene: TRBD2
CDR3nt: TGTGCCAGCAGTGGGGTACTAGCGGGGCCCCTCTACGAGCAGTACTTC
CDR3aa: CASSGVLAGPLYEQYF

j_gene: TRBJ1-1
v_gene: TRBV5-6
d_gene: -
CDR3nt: TGTGCCAGCAGCTTACAGTTGAACACTGAAGCTTTCTTT
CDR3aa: CASSLQLNTEAFF

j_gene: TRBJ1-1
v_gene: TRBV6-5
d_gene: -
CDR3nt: TGTGCCACCAAGTTGGTAATTCAAGCGGAAGCTTTCTTT
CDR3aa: CATKLVIQAEAFF

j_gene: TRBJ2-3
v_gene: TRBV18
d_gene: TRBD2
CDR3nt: TGTGCCAGCTCACCACCGGGAGGGACTAGCGGGAGAACAGATACGCAGTATTTT
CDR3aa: CASSPPGGTSGRTDTQYF

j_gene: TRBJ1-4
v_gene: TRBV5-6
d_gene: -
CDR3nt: TGTGCCAGCAGCCCTTCAACTAATGAAAAACTGTTTTTT
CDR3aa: CASSPSTNEKLFF

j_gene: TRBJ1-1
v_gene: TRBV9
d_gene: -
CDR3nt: TGTGCCAGCAGCGTAGCGTGGGGGGGCACTGAAGCTTTCTTT
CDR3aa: CASSVAWGGTEAFF

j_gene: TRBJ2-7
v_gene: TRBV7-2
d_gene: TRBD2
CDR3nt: TGTGCCAGCAGCCTGCGACTAGCGGGAAAGGGAGAGCAGTACTTC
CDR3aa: CASSLRLAGKGEQYF

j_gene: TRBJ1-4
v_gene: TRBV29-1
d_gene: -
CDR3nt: TGCAGCGTTCTTACCTCCGGGAATGAAAAACTGTTTTTT
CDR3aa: CSVLTSGNEKLFF

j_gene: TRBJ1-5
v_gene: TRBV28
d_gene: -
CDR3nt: TGTGCCAGCAGTTTACGGGATTGGCAGGGGAGAGGTCAGCCCCAGCATTTT
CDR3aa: CASSLRDWQGRGQPQHF

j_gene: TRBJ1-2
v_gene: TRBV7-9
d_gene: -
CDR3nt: TGTGCCAGCAGCTTTGGGGGCGCGTGGGGCTACACCTTC
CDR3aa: CASSFGGAWGYTF

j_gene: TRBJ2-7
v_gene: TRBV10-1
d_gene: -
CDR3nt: TGCGCCAGCAGCGGGGGACTGGCCTACGAGCAGTACTTC
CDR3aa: CASSGGLAYEQYF

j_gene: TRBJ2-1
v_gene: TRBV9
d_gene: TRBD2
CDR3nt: TGTGCCAGCAGCGTTAGCGGGAGTGGGAATGAGCAGTTCTTC
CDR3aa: CASSVSGSGNEQFF

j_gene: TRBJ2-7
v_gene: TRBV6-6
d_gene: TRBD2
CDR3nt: TGTGCCTCAAGCGGGGGGGCTTACGAGCAGTACTTC
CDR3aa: CASSGGAYEQYF

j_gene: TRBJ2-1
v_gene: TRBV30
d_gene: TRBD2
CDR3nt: TGTGCCTGGAACCCGGGACTAGCGGAATACAATGAGCAGTTCTTC
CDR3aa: CAWNPGLAEYNEQFF

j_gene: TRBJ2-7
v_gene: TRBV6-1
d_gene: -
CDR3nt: TGTGCCAGCTCCATCCCCACAACGTACTACGAGCAGTACTTC
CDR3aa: CASSIPTTYYEQYF

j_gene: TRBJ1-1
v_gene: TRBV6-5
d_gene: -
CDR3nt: TGTGCCAGCAGCCGCGGGGGAGCTGAAGCTTTCTTT
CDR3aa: CASSRGGAEAFF

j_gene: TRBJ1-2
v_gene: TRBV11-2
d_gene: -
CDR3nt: TGTGCCAGCAGCCGAACAATCCAACAGGAAAACTATGGCTACACCTTC
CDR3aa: CASSRTIQQENYGYTF

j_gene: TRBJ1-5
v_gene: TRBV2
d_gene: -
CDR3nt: TGTGCCAGCAGGAGCGACGGAGGTGGCAATCAGCCCCAGCATTTT
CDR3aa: CASRSDGGGNQPQHF

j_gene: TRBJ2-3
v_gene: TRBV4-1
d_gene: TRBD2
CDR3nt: TGCGCCAGCAGCCAAGGACTAGCGGGGATTAGCCCGCAGTATTTT
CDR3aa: CASSQGLAGISPQYF

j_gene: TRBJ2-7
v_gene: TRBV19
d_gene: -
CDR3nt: TGTGCCAGTAGTATGACTAGAGGCGCCTACGAGCAGTACTTC
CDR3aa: CASSMTRGAYEQYF

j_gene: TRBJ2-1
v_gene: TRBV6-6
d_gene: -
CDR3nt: TGTGCCAGCAGTAGGCCAGGGTCTGCCAATGAGCAGTTCTTC
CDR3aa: CASSRPGSANEQFF

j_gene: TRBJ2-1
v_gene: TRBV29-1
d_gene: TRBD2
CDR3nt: TGCAGCGTTGGAGGTCTAGCGGGAGCCGATGAGCAGTTCTTC
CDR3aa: CSVGGLAGADEQFF

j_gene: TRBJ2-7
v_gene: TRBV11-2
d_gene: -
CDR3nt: TGTGCCAGCAGCTTAGTTCGGCTAGTGAGTTCCTACGAGCAGTACTTC
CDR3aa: CASSLVRLVSSYEQYF

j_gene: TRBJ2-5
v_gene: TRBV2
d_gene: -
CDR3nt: TGTGCCAGCAGTGAACGTCAGGAAGAGACCCAGTACTTC
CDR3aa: CASSERQEETQYF

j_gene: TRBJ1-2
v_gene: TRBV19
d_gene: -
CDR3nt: TGTGCCAGTACCATAGGGCCTTCAGGGGACTATGGCTACACCTTC
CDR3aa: CASTIGPSGDYGYTF

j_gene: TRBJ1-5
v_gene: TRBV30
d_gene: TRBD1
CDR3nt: TGTGCCTGGAGTGTACGAGGGGGCCCAGCCCAGCATTTT
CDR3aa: CAWSVRGGPAQHF

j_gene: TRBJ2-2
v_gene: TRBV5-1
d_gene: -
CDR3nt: TGCGCCAGCAGCTTGGGAGGGAGACCCACCGGGGAGCTGTTTTTT
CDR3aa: CASSLGGRPTGELFF

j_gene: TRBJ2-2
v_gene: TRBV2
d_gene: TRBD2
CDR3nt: TGTGCCAGCAGTGAATCGGGGGGAGGCACCGGGGAGCTGTTTTTT
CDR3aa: CASSESGGGTGELFF

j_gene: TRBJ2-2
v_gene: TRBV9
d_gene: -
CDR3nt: TGTGCCAGCAGCGTAGGACTATCCACCGGGGAGCTGTTTTTT
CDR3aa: CASSVGLSTGELFF

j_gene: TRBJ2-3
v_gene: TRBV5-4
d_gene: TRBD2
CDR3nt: TGTGCCAGCAGCCAATGGACTAGCGGAAACACAGATACGCAGTATTTT
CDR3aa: CASSQWTSGNTDTQYF

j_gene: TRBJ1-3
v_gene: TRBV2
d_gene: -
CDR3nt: TGTGCCAGCACCCCAGAGGCAAACGGAAACACCATATATTTT
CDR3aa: CASTPEANGNTIYF

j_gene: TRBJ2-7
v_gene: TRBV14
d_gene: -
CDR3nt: TGTGCCAGCAGCCAAGATCCAGTTATCTACGAGCAGTACTTC
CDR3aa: CASSQDPVIYEQYF

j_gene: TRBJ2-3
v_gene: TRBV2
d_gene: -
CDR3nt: TGTGCCAGCAACCCAGCGGACCTCACAGATACGCAGTATTTT
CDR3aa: CASNPADLTDTQYF

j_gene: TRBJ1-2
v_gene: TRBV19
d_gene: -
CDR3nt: TGTGCCAGTGTACAGGGAAGGCAGAACTATGGCTACACCTTC
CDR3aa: CASVQGRQNYGYTF

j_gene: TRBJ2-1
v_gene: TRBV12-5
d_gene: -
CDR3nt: TGTGCTAGTGGTTTGTTGTCGTGGGGCCAAGACAATGAGCAGTTCTTC
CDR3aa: CASGLLSWGQDNEQFF

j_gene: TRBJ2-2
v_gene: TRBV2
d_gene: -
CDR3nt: TGTGCCAGCAGTGAAAGGGAGGCAGGGGAGGGCGGGGAGCTGTTTTTT
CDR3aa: CASSEREAGEGGELFF

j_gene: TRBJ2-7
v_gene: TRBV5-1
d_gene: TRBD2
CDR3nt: TGCGCCAGCAGCTTGGGGCTAGCGGTAGGGGAGCAGTCCTTC
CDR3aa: CASSLGLAVGEQSF

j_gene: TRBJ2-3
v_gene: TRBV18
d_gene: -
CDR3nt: TGTGCCAGCTCACGCCAGCGAAGCACAGATACGCAGTATTTT
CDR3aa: CASSRQRSTDTQYF

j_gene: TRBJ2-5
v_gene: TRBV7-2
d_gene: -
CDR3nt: TGTGCCAGCAGCCCTCAAGAGACCCAGTACTTC
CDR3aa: CASSPQETQYF

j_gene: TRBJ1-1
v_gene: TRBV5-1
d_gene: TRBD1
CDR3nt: TGCGCCAGCAGCTTGGGGGCCGGGGGACAGGGACGTGAAGCTTTCTTT
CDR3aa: CASSLGAGGQGREAFF

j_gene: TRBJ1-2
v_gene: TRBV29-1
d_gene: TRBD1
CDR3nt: TGCAGCGTCGCAGGACAGGGGAATGGCTACACCTTC
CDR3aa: CSVAGQGNGYTF

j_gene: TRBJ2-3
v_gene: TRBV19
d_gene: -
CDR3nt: TGTGCCAGTAGTATACGGGAACTACCCACAGATACGCAGTATTTT
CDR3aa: CASSIRELPTDTQYF

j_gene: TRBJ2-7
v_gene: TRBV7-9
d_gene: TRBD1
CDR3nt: TGTGCCACGCAGGGGGCTTGGGAGCAGTACTTC
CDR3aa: CATQGAWEQYF

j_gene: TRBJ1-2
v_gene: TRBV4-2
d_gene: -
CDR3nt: TGTGCCAGCAGCCAAGAAATTCTGGGCGTCGGTGGCTATGGCTACACCTTC
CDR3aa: CASSQEILGVGGYGYTF

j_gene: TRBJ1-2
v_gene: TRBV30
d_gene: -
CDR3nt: TGTGCCTGGAAACAGGGCAGTATTGGGGGCTACACCTTC
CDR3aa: CAWKQGSIGGYTF

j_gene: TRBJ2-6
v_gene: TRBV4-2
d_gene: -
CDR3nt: TGTGCCAGCAGCGTAAACTCTGGGGCCAACGTCCTGACTTTC
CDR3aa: CASSVNSGANVLTF

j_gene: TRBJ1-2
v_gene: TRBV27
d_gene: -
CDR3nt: TGTGCCAGCAGTTTTGGGGGCTCCCTCTATGGCTACACCTTC
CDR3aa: CASSFGGSLYGYTF

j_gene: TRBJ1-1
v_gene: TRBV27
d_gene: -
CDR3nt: TGTGCCAGCAGTCCTCCGGGACTGCGGAACACTGAAGCTTTCTTT
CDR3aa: CASSPPGLRNTEAFF

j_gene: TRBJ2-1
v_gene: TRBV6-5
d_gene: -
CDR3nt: TGTGCCAGCAGTATGGGAAGGGGGAATGAGCAGTTCTTC
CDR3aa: CASSMGRGNEQFF

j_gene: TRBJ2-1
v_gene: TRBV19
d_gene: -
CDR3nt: TGTGCCAGTACAGACTACAATGAGCAGTTCTTC
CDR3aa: CASTDYNEQFF